The 14 T cell receptor beta chains presented below share a single source sample, sequenced in a study of CD8+CD57+ T cells in acquired aplastic anemia (dated by TCRdb to between 2018 and 2020). The instrument was an Illumina HiSeq 2000. TCR beta VDJ combination and CDR3 sequence profiling used genomic DNA as the template. TCRdb reran the public reads through fastp at Q25 and MiXCR, keeping productive beta chains. Merged by CDR3 protein, the rows form single entries marked with the most common genes and DNA. The sample table contains fewer than 150,000 distinct CDR3 sequences; only one count was recorded for more than 40% of them. 2% to 3% of the sample rests with the top ten. The sequenced sample was sorted CD4+, CD8+, or CD8+CD57+ T cells (not recorded which) from PBMCs. The receptors here all came from a human donor in good health, serving as a control.

This clonotype was detected ten times or more. This chain links TRBV5-5 with TRBJ1-2, with TRBD1 matching over 7 bases. Per the germline V gene, CDR1 is SGHKS and CDR2 is YYEKEE (reference sequence). This CDR3 contains 14 residues. With V trimmed by 2 bases and J by 3 bases, 4 bases remained unmatched. The CDR3 sequence: CASSLAGQHYGYTF. CDR3 nucleotides: TGTGCCAGCAGCTTAGCGGGACAGCACTATGGCTACACCTTC.

In this sample, this clonotype turned up once. The J gene is TRBJ1-2, the V gene TRBV2, with D uncertain. Germline loops: CDR1 SNHLY, CDR2 FYNNEI. This CDR3 spans 11 amino acids. Trimming removed 6 bases at V and 7 bases at J, with 9 bases between. Written as DNA, the CDR3 is TGTGCCAGCAGGGGCGAGGCTGGCTACACCTTC. This codes for CASRGEAGYTF.

The chain employs TRBV24-1 and TRBJ2-5, with D unclear. CDR3 length: 15 residues. The V gene lost 0 bases and the J gene lost 1 base, with 8 bases spanning the gap. Germline V gene data show CDR1 as KGHDR and CDR2 as SFDVKD. The CDR3 region has the DNA TGTGCCACCAGTGATTTGGATGTCAGCCAAGAGACCCAGTACTTC. It encodes CATSDLDVSQETQYF.

In the case of this clonotype: Its ends do not fully match the called genes, so a read error is possible. The CDR3 DNA reads as TGCAGTGCCGCGGGGGGCCGCTTGAGAGAGGCCCAGTACTTC. The encoded protein is CSAAGGRLREAQYF. The chain couples TRBV20-1 to TRBJ2-5; 8 bases map to TRBD2. In germline, CDR1 is DFQATT, CDR2 SNEGSKA (reference sequence). The CDR3 consists of 14 residues.

As for this clonotype: One junction end does not reproduce the germline sequence, and a read error may be involved. V usage is TRBV29-1 and J usage is TRBJ2-1, with 7 nucleotides matching TRBD2. CDR3 size: 12 residues. The germline CDR1 and CDR2 sequences are SQVTM and ANQGSEA. The CDR3 loop reads CSVGPSGHEQLF. The CDR3 nucleotides are TGCAGCGTCGGTCCTAGCGGCCATGAGCAGCTCTTC.

V and J are TRBV2 and TRBJ2-7, with D maybe TRBD1 (6 bases). Trimming stripped 0 bases from V and 3 bases from J, with 12 bases between. This CDR3 is built from 15 residues. Looked up from germline, CDR1 is SNHLY and CDR2 is FYNNEI. The CDR3 DNA reads as TGTGCCAGCAGTGAAGCCGTCGGACAGATCTACGAGCAGTACTTC. Its protein product is CASSEAVGQIYEQYF.

The sample holds many counts of this clonotype. The chain employs TRBV4-1 and TRBJ2-1, with D perhaps TRBD1 or TRBD2 (5 bases each). Trimming pared 1 base from V and 9 bases from J, leaving 22 bases between. Per the germline V gene, CDR1 is MGHRA and CDR2 is YSYEKL. CDR3 length: 17 amino acids. DNA of the CDR3: TGCGCCAGCAGCCAAGGGGGAGTCGAGGTCAGGGCGGCTGAGCAGTTCTTC. This sequence encodes CASSQGGVEVRAAEQFF.

This clonotype has just a few counts. This chain links TRBV5-5 with TRBJ1-1; D possibly corresponds to TRBD1 (5 bases). The V end lost 3 bases, the J end lost 1 base, and 16 bases lay between the germline ends. Per germline, CDR1 SGHKS and CDR2 YYEKEE (reference sequence). The CDR3 contains 16 residues. CDR3 coding DNA: TGTGCCAGCAGCTCTGGGACCCCCTGGGAGAACACTGAAGCTTTCTTT. This gives the protein CASSSGTPWENTEAFF.

This clonotype has ten or more counts. The chain employs TRBV6-1 and TRBJ1-2; D perhaps matches TRBD1 (5 bases). The CDR3 spans 14 residues. V shed 5 bases and J shed 8 bases, with 18 bases lying between them. Germline V lookup: CDR1 MNHNS, CDR2 SASEGT. The CDR3 region is CASSRATLRGGYTF. CDR3 coding DNA: TGTGCCAGCAGTCGCGCGACTTTAAGGGGAGGCTACACCTTC.

The chain uses TRBV7-2 and TRBJ1-1; the D is unclear. V was cut by 3 bases and J by 4 bases, with 9 bases left in between. Germline CDR1 reads SGHTA; CDR2 reads FQGNSA. This CDR3 has 13 amino acids. DNA for the CDR3: TGTGCCAGCAGCTTTACCGAGGGCACTGAAGCTTTCTTT. It encodes CASSFTEGTEAFF. Looking up the rest from reference TRBV7-2 and TRBJ1-1 gives the full variable domain: GAGVSQSPSNKVTEKGKDVELRCDPISGHTALYWYRQSLGQGLEFLIYFQGNSAPDKSGLPSDRFSAERTGGSVSTLTIQRTQQEDSAVYLCASSFTEGTEAFFGQGTRLTVV.

This clonotype was seen a few times. Mismatch with germline at one junction end may stem from a read error. J is TRBJ2-7 and V is TRBV7-2; TRBD1 or TRBD2 may be the D gene (6 bases each). The CDR3 runs 15 residues. The V gene's germline CDR1 is SGHTA and CDR2 FQGNSA. CDR3: CASSVATGASYEQYF. The DNA for the CDR3 is TGTGCCAGCAGCGTAGCGACGGGGGCCTCCTACGAGCAGTACTTC.

The rearrangement joins TRBV10-3 to TRBJ2-1; the D gene is possibly TRBD1 (6 bases). The CDR3 has 14 amino acids. The V gene lost 0 bases and the J gene lost 4 bases, with 7 bases spanning the gap. Germline lookup yields CDR1 ENHRY and CDR2 SYGVKD. This chain's CDR3 is CAISESGQYNEQFF. The CDR3 coding sequence is TGTGCCATCAGTGAGTCAGGACAGTACAATGAGCAGTTCTTC.

The chain links TRBV10-3 to TRBJ2-4, with 7 positions matching TRBD1. The CDR3 has 15 residues. Trimming cost V 6 bases and J 6 bases; bases outside gene matches: 11. Germline CDR1 is ENHRY and CDR2 is SYGVKD. The CDR3 region is CAIRSKDRMGNIQYF. For the CDR3, the DNA is TGTGCCATCAGATCTAAGGACAGGATGGGAAACATTCAGTACTTC.

The chain links TRBV9 to TRBJ1-1; D is unresolved. The V gene lost 2 bases and the J gene lost 1 base, with 9 bases spanning the gap. The CDR3 is 14 residues long. The germline V gene encodes CDR1 SGDLS and CDR2 YYNGEE. CDR3 sequence: CASSVRQTNTEAFF. The CDR3, as DNA: TGTGCCAGCAGCGTTCGGCAGACGAACACTGAAGCTTTCTTT.